The clone carrying this TCR delta chain was recorded once. Antigen specificity is unknown. One base away lies a much larger clone, so this may be a sequencing read error. These data come from a study of gammadelta T cells in human blood. Study results and caveats: Right after birth, innate γδ T cells reportedly expanded polyclonally after microbial exposure.

TCRdb re-called clones from the RT-PCR reads via CATT. Of more than 1,000 delta-chain clones in the sample, around 30% were seen once. Germline loops: CDR1 NSMFDY, CDR2 ISSIKDK. The CDR3 is 17 residues long. Trimming took 0 bases from V and 0 from J; bases not matched to a gene: 9. The sequence was obtained from a human fetus. The chain joins TRAV29/DV5 to TRDJ1; 9 nucleotides match TRDD3. The sample comprised non-Vgamma9Vdelta2 gamma-delta T cells from fetal blood. CDR3 protein: CAASEGAGGYYTDKLIF. The CDR3 nucleotides are TGTGCAGCAAGCGAAGGAGCCGGGGGATACTACACCGATAAACTCATCTTT. The full variable domain, rest sourced from reference TRAV29/DV5 and TRDJ1, is DQQVKQNSPSLSVQEGRISILNCDYTNSMFDYFLWYKKYPAEGPTFLISISSIKDKNEDGRFTVFLNKSAKHLSLHIVPSQPGDSAVYFCAASEGAGGYYTDKLIFGKGTRVTVEP.